This T cell receptor (beta chain) emerged from a study of metastatic and nonmetastatic thyroid tumors. Study-level information: The comparison covered peripheral blood and tumor or nodule tissue in malignant and benign thyroid patients. Study-wide results and caveats: Patients with malignant thyroid tumors reportedly had significantly higher TCR beta diversity than those with benign nodules, in blood and tumor.

Original handling: It was from CDR3 differences across clinicopathological groups that a distant-metastasis classifier for papillary thyroid cancer was built. TCRdb re-analyzed the PCR reads using MiXCR. These V and J calls are TCRdb output, not the study's own analysis. In the table there are about 70,000 clones, around 19% of which are singletons. The entire patient cohort was treatment-naive prior to thyroid surgery. With respect to this clone: Its antigen is not identified.

Sequencing input: blood. The sequence was collected from a female donor with papillary thyroid cancer or a benign thyroid nodule (not recorded which). Some clones in this sample may be carry-over from other donors' samples.

CDR3: CASRSPARGYEQYF. The CDR3 coding sequence is TGTGCCAGCAGATCCCCTGCCAGGGGCTACGAGCAGTACTTC. J is TRBJ2-7 and V is TRBV11-2, with D possibly TRBD1 on 6 matching bases. The V gene's germline CDR1 is SGHAT and CDR2 FQNNGV. Trimming took off 6 bases at V and 3 bases at J, with 15 bases between the two ends. This CDR3 region has 14 residues.